This passage covers 11 T cell receptor beta chains from one sample sequenced in a study of shared clonotypes between healthy human individuals. This table comes from immunoSEQ multiplex PCR, and its TCRdb copy is limited to in-frame clones, with some not included. The data show over a million clones, 60% to 80% seen once. The sample consisted of memory CD4+ T cells sorted from blood. Subset specified: CD45RA-negative fraction. These receptors came from a man between 18 and 35 years old in good health.

The V call is TRBV7-2, the J call TRBJ1-1, with D possibly matching TRBD1 (5 bases). Germline-derived CDR1 and CDR2 are SGHTA and FQGNSA. Deletions cut 7 bases from V and 2 bases from J, with 14 bases between. The CDR3 sequence is 14 residues long. The CDR3 is CASIKGGANTEAFF. The CDR3 region has the DNA TGTGCCAGCATCAAGGGTGGGGCCAACACTGAAGCTTTCTTT. The entire variable domain, with the rest obtained from reference TRBV7-2 and TRBJ1-1, is as follows: GAGVSQSPSNKVTEKGKDVELRCDPISGHTALYWYRQSLGQGLEFLIYFQGNSAPDKSGLPSDRFSAERTGGSVSTLTIQRTQQEDSAVYLCASIKGGANTEAFFGQGTRLTVV.

The chain has TRBV6-7 and TRBJ1-2, with TRBD1 identical over 7 bases. TRBV6-7 is annotated as an ORF whose role is uncertain. The CDR3 is 15 amino acids. Losses at the gene ends were 6 bases for V and 2 bases for J; bases not matched to a gene: 9. The CDR3 DNA is TGTGCCAGCAGCCTAAAGGGGGCCCTCAACTATGGCTACACCTTC. Amino acids: CASSLKGALNYGYTF.

The CDR3 here is CASSLQNTDTQYF. The DNA for the CDR3 is TGTGCCAGTAGTCTACAGAACACAGATACGCAGTATTTT. The chain has TRBV19 and TRBJ2-3; D gene ambiguous. Germline CDR1 LNHDA, CDR2 SQIVND (reference sequence). V was clipped by 5 bases and J by 2 bases, with 8 bases between them. The CDR3 extends over 13 amino acids.

The V gene is TRBV7-9, the J gene TRBJ1-4; 11 bases agree with TRBD1. This CDR3 comprises 16 residues. The V gene's germline CDR1 is SEHNR and CDR2 FQNEAQ (reference sequence). The J segment lost 7 bases and the V segment lost 3 bases, leaving 7 bases of the junction unmatched. This CDR3 is CASSLGTGGISEKLFF. The CDR3 nucleotides are TGTGCCAGCAGCTTGGGGACAGGGGGGATTAGTGAAAAACTGTTTTTT.

This clone was seen just once. The J gene is TRBJ1-2, the V gene TRBV7-6; 8 bases line up with TRBD1. Per germline, CDR1 SGHVS and CDR2 FNYEAQ. This CDR3 is 15 amino acids long. Trimming took 6 bases from V and 2 from J; bases not matched to a gene: 8. The CDR3 here is CASRGGQGSNYGYTF. The CDR3 nucleotides are TGTGCCAGCAGAGGAGGACAGGGATCGAACTATGGCTACACCTTC.

The V gene is TRBV30, the J gene TRBJ2-7; TRBD2 agrees at 10 bases. The V gene's germline CDR1 is GTSNPN and CDR2 SVGIG (reference sequence). With V trimmed by 1 base and J by 2 bases, 14 bases remained unmatched. The CDR3 extends over 18 amino acids. CDR3 bases: TGTGCCTGGAGTGGCGGGGCACTAAGCGGGAGGGAGACCTACGAGCAGTACTTC. Its translation is CAWSGGALSGRETYEQYF.

The CDR3 DNA follows: TGTGCCAGCAGTTCTCGACTAGCTTCCGATACGCAGTATTTT. It translates to CASSSRLASDTQYF. The genes are TRBV6-6 and TRBJ2-3; TRBD2 matches at 7 bases. In germline, CDR1 is MNHNY, CDR2 SVGAGI (reference sequence). Trimming removed 4 bases from V and 6 bases from J; junction bases left unmatched: 7. The CDR3 extends over 14 amino acids.

The J gene is TRBJ2-7, the V gene TRBV30; D is undetermined. CDR1 GTSNPN and CDR2 SVGIG come from the germline V gene (reference sequence). V was clipped by 7 bases and J by 0 bases, with 13 bases between them. The CDR3 has 13 residues. In DNA form, the CDR3 reads TGTGCCTCTAATACGGAAGTCTCCTACGAGCAGTACTTC. Its translation is CASNTEVSYEQYF.

The genes are TRBV5-1 and TRBJ1-2; a weak D match, TRBD1 (5 bases). Per germline, CDR1 SGHRS and CDR2 YFSETQ. Trimming pared 4 bases from V and 8 bases from J, leaving 12 bases between. The CDR3 extends over 12 amino acids. The CDR3 DNA sequence: TGCGCCAGCAGCGAGGGGCTTCGCGGCTACACCTTC. It encodes CASSEGLRGYTF.

This chain connects TRBV2 to TRBJ1-3; D is unclear. V lost 4 bases and J lost 1, with 5 bases in between. Germline loops: CDR1 SNHLY, CDR2 FYNNEI. The CDR3 loop spans 13 amino acids. The CDR3 DNA follows: TGTGCCAGCAGTGGAGTGTCTGGAAACACCATATATTTT. Translation gives CASSGVSGNTIYF.

The chain links TRBV19 to TRBJ1-6; D ambiguous. V dropped 5 bases and J dropped 9 bases, with 17 bases sitting between them. CDR1 and CDR2 from the germline V gene are LNHDA and SQIVND (reference sequence). This CDR3 has 15 amino acids. The CDR3 spells CASSPRIRGSSPLHF. In DNA, the CDR3 is TGTGCCAGTAGTCCACGGATCCGAGGGAGTTCACCCCTCCACTTT.